The rows below give T cell receptor beta chains drawn from one sample of a study of blood T cell repertoires in COVID-19. Generated by immunoSEQ multiplex PCR, the TCRdb table keeps only in-frame clones and is missing some. The data contain around 130,000 clones, 82% of them singletons. The specimen was peripheral blood. The receptors originated from a woman in her 70s with acute or convalescent COVID-19. CDR3s include the opening cysteine and the closing phenylalanine or tryptophan. D genes are given only for firm matches. Not all rows give a size; the values are once, few, many and, for expanded clones, a class.

d_call clone_size j_call v_call cdr3_aa
NA NA TRBJ1-5 TRBV3-1/TRBV3-2 CASSQGRGGNQPQHF
NA NA TRBJ2-1 TRBV11-2 CASSIDRTEQFF
TRBD2 NA TRBJ2-3 TRBV2 CASSQGLAGGTDTQYF
TRBD1 NA TRBJ1-5 TRBV27 CASRPTGGNQPQHF
TRBD1 NA TRBJ2-5 TRBV12-5 CASAMGQGMLQETQYF
TRBD1 NA TRBJ1-2 TRBV4-3 CASSQTGTGGSPPHGYTF
NA NA TRBJ1-1 TRBV7-9 CASSAGKTEAFF
TRBD1 once TRBJ1-1 TRBV19 CASSPRDRGRINTEAFF
NA NA TRBJ1-4 TRBV7-9 CASSQGQGNEKLFF
NA NA TRBJ2-1 TRBV30 CAWSPSGERQFF
TRBD1 NA TRBJ1-2 TRBV9 CASSARQGAGANYGYTF
TRBD2 NA TRBJ2-7 TRBV7-2 CASSFSGGPYEQYF
TRBD1 NA TRBJ2-2 TRBV11-2 CASSLGQTTTGELFF
NA NA TRBJ1-2 TRBV3-1/TRBV3-2 CASSQDQTGFYGYTF
NA NA TRBJ1-5 TRBV2 CASTGGQGYQPQHF
NA NA TRBJ1-1 TRBV7-3 CASSLAGSAEAFF
NA NA TRBJ2-7 TRBV7-2 CASTTTGGGYYEQYF
TRBD1 few TRBJ2-7 TRBV6-2/TRBV6-3 CASSSGQGEQYF
TRBD1 NA TRBJ2-1 TRBV20-1 CSATDGTGKFF
NA few TRBJ2-1 TRBV5-6 CASSLGQFYNEQFF
NA once TRBJ1-5 TRBV6-2/TRBV6-3 CASSEGHWYSNQPQHF
NA NA TRBJ1-2 TRBV19 CASSPSRFANYGYTF
TRBD2 NA TRBJ2-5 TRBV7-9 CASSRAGAGETQYF
NA once TRBJ1-2 TRBV7-2 CASSRRDTYGYTF
TRBD1 NA TRBJ2-1 TRBV6-6 CASSTGTGGIDEQFF
NA NA TRBJ1-1 TRBV27 CASGRGTTEAFF
TRBD2 NA TRBJ2-5 TRBV4-2 CASSSRGGGAETQYF
TRBD1 NA TRBJ1-4 TRBV15 CATSREYSLGQGSTNEKLFF
TRBD1 NA TRBJ1-2 TRBV19 CASSADREVGYTF
NA NA TRBJ1-2 TRBV15 CATSRDGGGFGGYTF
TRBD1 once TRBJ1-1 TRBV7-6 CASSLSLGQADEAFF
NA once TRBJ2-3 TRBV6-1 CASSDERSGTDTQYF
TRBD2 NA TRBJ2-5 TRBV7-6 CASSGTSGGQETQYF
NA once TRBJ1-3 TRBV6-5 CASSYWPGNTIYF
TRBD2 once TRBJ2-7 TRBV7-8 CASSLGGGYEQYF
NA NA TRBJ1-4 TRBV14 CASSPGDRVLPNEKLFF
NA NA TRBJ1-3 TRBV3-1/TRBV3-2 CASTPGGRSGNTIYF
TRBD2 NA TRBJ2-3 TRBV4-3 CASSQDPLAGNTDTQYF
NA few TRBJ1-4 TRBV6-5 CASLKDSLNEKLFF
NA NA TRBJ1-1 TRBV30 CAWSVPVSVNTEAFF
TRBD2 NA TRBJ2-5 TRBV4-3 CASSQDATSLWTQYF
TRBD2 NA TRBJ2-2 TRBV7-8 CASSLVYLAAGGPSTGELFF
NA NA TRBJ2-1 TRBV7-8 CASSLMPGNHNEQFF
TRBD2 NA TRBJ2-3 TRBV7-3 CASSPGTSGTQYF
NA NA TRBJ1-4 TRBV6-5 CASSFRARGDEKLFF
NA NA TRBJ2-2 TRBV5-4 CASREGSHTGELFF
TRBD1 NA TRBJ2-7 TRBV5-1 CASSLRQGEQYF
TRBD1 NA TRBJ1-5 TRBV6-1 CASSEEGIGTGAINQPQHF
TRBD1 NA TRBJ2-2 TRBV5-1 CASSRGGGGELFF
TRBD2 NA TRBJ2-7 TRBV4-3 CASSQDTSGGAYEQYF
TRBD1 few TRBJ1-1 TRBV6-5 CATGWTGMNTEAFF
TRBD1 NA TRBJ1-6 TRBV7-3 CASSSGQGANSPLHF
NA NA TRBJ1-1 TRBV20-1 CSAIPGQGAFF
TRBD1 many TRBJ1-1 TRBV18 CASSPPTGDTEAFF